One and the same sample provided the 30 T cell receptor beta chains below, sequenced in a study of OX40 agonist ivuxolimab in advanced cancers. Receptor amplification or capture employed the immunoSEQ multiplex PCR assay. Here the immuneACCESS table is served through TCRdb, limited to in-frame sequences with V and J called. Missing clones are a known gap in these copies; in checked studies unresolved V genes cover under half, and the rest lacks a known reason. This sample comprises roughly 46,000 clones, about 91% of them detected only once. The top ten clones comprise roughly 4.9% of the sample. This specimen was CD4+ or CD8+ T cells sorted from blood, taken in a trial of the OX40 agonist ivuxolimab. All receptors derive from an adult with an advanced solid tumor such as melanoma, head and neck, liver or kidney cancer.

This clone was seen only a few times. The chain has TRBV7-9 and TRBJ2-1, with 7 bases identical to TRBD1. CDR1 is SEHNR, CDR2 FQNEAQ, per germline (reference sequence). The CDR3 runs to 12 residues. The J segment lost 12 bases and the V segment lost 5 bases, leaving 7 bases of the junction unmatched. Here the CDR3 reads CASSPGQQGQFF. DNA for the CDR3: TGTGCCAGCAGCCCGGGACAGCAGGGGCAGTTCTTC.

The J gene is TRBJ2-7, the V gene TRBV27; tentatively, D is TRBD1 (5 bases). Looked up from germline, CDR1 is MNHEY and CDR2 is SMNVEV (reference sequence). The CDR3 sequence is 14 residues long. Trimming shortened V by 8 bases and J by 2 bases, and 16 bases separated the two germline ends. CDR3 sequence reads: CASAWAQGPYEQYV. The DNA of the CDR3 is TGTGCCAGCGCGTGGGCCCAGGGCCCCTACGAGCAGTACGTC.

The V call is TRBV28, the J call TRBJ2-7; 10 bases agree with TRBD1. Trimming removed 8 bases from V and 0 bases from J; junction bases left unmatched: 1. This CDR3 is 13 amino acids long. Germline loops: CDR1 MDHEN, CDR2 SYDVKM. The CDR3 region is CASGTGDSYEQYF. The DNA for the CDR3 is TGTGCCAGCGGGACAGGGGACTCCTACGAGCAGTACTTC.

The chain uses TRBV6-4 and TRBJ1-5, with no clear D. Germline V CDR1 and CDR2: MRHNA, SNTAGT. The germline V and J ends were trimmed by 7 bases and 0 bases, with 13 bases remaining between them. CDR3 length: 15 amino acids. The CDR3 nucleotides read TGTGCCAGCAATCGCGCGTTTTATAGCAATCAGCCCCAGCATTTT. Its protein product is CASNRAFYSNQPQHF.

Only one count was recorded for this clone. The gene calls are TRBV7-9 and TRBJ2-7; D is unresolved. This CDR3 spans 12 amino acids. V was shortened by 5 bases and J by 6 bases, with 11 bases between the two germline ends. Germline lookup yields CDR1 SEHNR and CDR2 FQNEAQ (reference sequence). The CDR3, as DNA: TGTGCCAGCAGCCAATCTCTCTCCGAGCAGTACTTC. It encodes CASSQSLSEQYF.

The gene calls are TRBV7-6 and TRBJ2-1; 7 bases match TRBD2. CDR1 is SGHVS and CDR2 is FNYEAQ in the germline V gene. The CDR3 loop spans 16 amino acids. J gave up 6 bases and V 7 bases, and 15 bases lay outside the gene matches. CDR3 loop: CASTWLEGGRINEQFF. In DNA form, the CDR3 reads TGTGCCAGCACCTGGTTGGAGGGAGGGAGAATCAATGAGCAGTTCTTC.

The rearrangement uses TRBV19 and TRBJ2-1, with TRBD2 identical over 16 bases. The J segment lost 7 bases and the V segment lost 8 bases, leaving 14 bases of the junction unmatched. The length of the CDR3 is 18 residues. Germline V gene sequence: CDR1 LNHDA, CDR2 SQIVND (reference sequence). CDR3 sequence: CASRGLAGGPRMKNEQFF. DNA for the CDR3: TGTGCCAGTCGGGGACTAGCGGGAGGGCCAAGGATGAAGAATGAGCAGTTCTTC.

The table lists this clone with a count of one. The gene calls are TRBV29-1 and TRBJ1-2; no clear D. Trimming left V 3 bases short and J 5 bases short, with 13 bases between. The CDR3 is made up of 13 amino acids. The germline V gene encodes CDR1 SQVTM and CDR2 ANQGSEA. The CDR3 loop is CSVDQLGRYGYTF. The CDR3 nucleotides read TGCAGCGTTGATCAATTGGGAAGGTATGGCTACACCTTC.

The chain recombines TRBV7-3 with TRBJ2-1, with D perhaps TRBD2 (7 bases). The CDR3 is 15 residues long. The germline CDR1 and CDR2 sequences are SGHTA and FQGTGA. V was pared by 4 bases and J by 6 bases, with 16 bases between. The CDR3 DNA is TGTGCCAGCAGCTATGCGGGGGCAGGGGTCAATGAGCAGTTCTTC. This sequence encodes CASSYAGAGVNEQFF. Supplemented by reference TRBV7-3 and TRBJ2-1, the full variable domain reads GAGVSQTPSNKVTEKGKYVELRCDPISGHTALYWYRQSLGQGPEFLIYFQGTGAADDSGLPNDRFFAVRPEGSVSTLKIQRTERGDSAVYLCASSYAGAGVNEQFFGPGTRLTVL.

The rearrangement links TRBV28 to TRBJ1-1; TRBD1 is a possible D gene (5 bases). V lost 4 bases and J 6 bases, leaving 21 bases between the germline ends. This CDR3 region has 16 residues. In germline, CDR1 is MDHEN, CDR2 SYDVKM. Written as DNA, the CDR3 is TGTGCCAGCAGTTCTTTTAGGGAGCAGGGACTCTCTGAAGCTTTCTTT. It codes for CASSSFREQGLSEAFF.

The chain uses TRBV19 and TRBJ2-7; weak D call: TRBD2 (5 bases). V gave up 5 bases and J gave up 3 bases, with 23 bases separating them. This CDR3 has 17 residues. Germline V lookup: CDR1 LNHDA, CDR2 SQIVND (reference sequence). CDR3 DNA sequence: TGTGCCAGTAGTTTTCCACTGGACTGGGCGGAGTGCTACGAGCAGTACTTC. It encodes CASSFPLDWAECYEQYF.

The chain combines TRBV19 with TRBJ1-5, with D hard to call. Germline values: CDR1 LNHDA, CDR2 SQIVND (reference sequence). The length of the CDR3 is 12 residues. Trimming took 6 bases from V and 0 from J, leaving 3 bases between them. This chain's CDR3 is CASSNSNQPQHF. As DNA, the CDR3 is TGTGCCAGTAGCAATAGCAATCAGCCCCAGCATTTT.

V is TRBV7-9 and J is TRBJ2-6; D remains ambiguous. Trimming took 3 bases from V and 0 from J, leaving 6 bases between them. CDR1 is SEHNR and CDR2 is FQNEAQ in the germline V gene (reference sequence). This CDR3 comprises 15 residues. The CDR3 DNA reads as TGTGCCAGCAGCTTTTCCGACTCTGGGGCCAACGTCCTGACTTTC. This sequence encodes CASSFSDSGANVLTF. Drawing the rest from reference TRBV7-9 and TRBJ2-6, the complete variable domain is DTGVSQNPRHKITKRGQNVTFRCDPISEHNRLYWYRQTLGQGPEFLTYFQNEAQLEKSRLLSDRFSAERPKGSFSTLEIQRTEQGDSAMYLCASSFSDSGANVLTFGAGSRLTVL.

The chain combines TRBV28 with TRBJ2-5, with 9 bases fitting TRBD1. This CDR3 comprises 16 residues. V was pared by 5 bases and J by 4 bases, with 11 bases of the junction left unmatched. In germline, CDR1 is MDHEN, CDR2 SYDVKM. The CDR3 DNA sequence: TGTGCCAGCAGTCCCAACACAGGGGGCGATTTAGAGACCCAGTACTTC. Its protein is CASSPNTGGDLETQYF.

The chain is built from TRBV6-5 and TRBJ2-7; no clear D. Deletions cut 8 bases from V and 0 bases from J, with 14 bases between. Germline V CDR1 and CDR2: MNHEY, SVGAGI. The CDR3 contains 14 residues. The CDR3 sequence is CASALETSSYEQYF. DNA of the CDR3: TGTGCCAGCGCTCTCGAGACCAGCTCCTACGAGCAGTACTTC.

The V call is TRBV5-6, the J call TRBJ2-7; D possibly matches TRBD1 or TRBD2 (5 bases each). This CDR3 comprises 14 residues. The germline V gene has CDR1 SGHDT and CDR2 YYEEEE. V was cut by 4 bases and J by 3 bases, with 14 bases left in between. CDR3 sequence: CASSAWDGYYEQYV. In nucleotides, the CDR3 is TGTGCCAGCAGCGCGTGGGACGGATACTACGAGCAGTACGTC.

V gene TRBV25-1 combines with J gene TRBJ2-7; TRBD1 might be the D (6 bases). This CDR3 spans 16 amino acids. The germline gives CDR1 MGHDK, CDR2 SYGVNS. Trimming pared 1 base from V and 4 bases from J, leaving 17 bases between. CDR3: CASSELGQGIPYEQYF. Here the CDR3 DNA reads TGTGCCAGCAGTGAATTAGGGCAGGGGATCCCATACGAGCAGTACTTC.

The chain is built from TRBV4-1 and TRBJ1-1, with 8 bases fitting TRBD1. The junction had 2 bases not matched to a gene; V was cut back by 2 bases and J by 3 bases. Germline loops: CDR1 MGHRA, CDR2 YSYEKL. The CDR3 spans 14 residues. The CDR3 sequence: CASSQLDRDTEAFF. The DNA for the CDR3 is TGCGCCAGCAGCCAATTGGACAGGGACACTGAAGCTTTCTTT.

The chain carries TRBV4-3 and TRBJ2-1; 11 nucleotides agree with TRBD2. V lost 1 base and J lost 0; bases outside the gene matches: 5. CDR1 LGHNA and CDR2 YSLEER come from the germline V gene. The length of the CDR3 is 18 residues. The CDR3 protein is CASSQGTSGLSSYNEQFF. For the CDR3, the DNA is TGCGCCAGCAGCCAAGGGACTAGCGGGCTTAGCTCCTACAATGAGCAGTTCTTC.

The rearrangement joins TRBV4-1 to TRBJ2-1; the match to TRBD2 covers 13 bases. The germline gives CDR1 MGHRA, CDR2 YSYEKL. V lost 6 bases to trimming and J lost 8 bases; unmatched junction nucleotides: 13. This CDR3 region has 17 residues. The CDR3 is CASSPQPGLAGRHEQFF. DNA of the CDR3: TGCGCCAGCAGTCCTCAACCGGGACTAGCGGGACGGCATGAGCAGTTCTTC.

J is TRBJ2-2 and V is TRBV27; possibly TRBD1 or TRBD2 for D (5 bases each). Germline CDR1 and CDR2: MNHEY and SMNVEV (reference sequence). This CDR3 is built from 17 residues. V was clipped by 2 bases and J by 1 base, with 14 bases between them. The CDR3 DNA reads as TGTGCCAGCAGTTTACCGACGGGGCAGGGGAACACCGGGGAGCTGTTTTTT. Protein sequence: CASSLPTGQGNTGELFF.

The gene calls are TRBV15 and TRBJ2-7, with a tentative D call TRBD2 (6 bases). V was trimmed by 9 bases and J by 2 bases, leaving 14 bases between them. Germline values: CDR1 LNHNV, CDR2 YYDKDF (reference sequence). This CDR3 is 13 amino acids long. The CDR3 nucleotides read TGTGCCACGGGGCATGCGGGAACCTACGAGCAGTACTTC. Translating gives CATGHAGTYEQYF.

V is TRBV4-3 and J is TRBJ2-7, with 10 bases identical to TRBD2. V gave up 0 bases and J gave up 5 bases; unmatched junction bases: 13. Germline CDR1 is LGHNA and CDR2 is YSLEER. The CDR3 length is 18 residues. CDR3 nucleotides: TGCGCCAGCAGCCAAGATCCTCTAGCGGGAGCCCCTAGGGACGAGCAGTACTTC. This codes for CASSQDPLAGAPRDEQYF.

The V call is TRBV28, the J call TRBJ1-1; D is unresolved. Germline V gene sequence: CDR1 MDHEN, CDR2 SYDVKM. The CDR3 spans 13 residues. Trimming removed 3 bases from V and 4 bases from J, with 9 bases in between. CDR3: CASSLVGLTEAFF. CDR3 sequence (DNA): TGTGCCAGCAGTTTGGTCGGGCTCACTGAAGCTTTCTTT.

The chain combines TRBV7-9 with TRBJ2-1; D is possibly TRBD2 (5 bases). Germline V gene sequence: CDR1 SEHNR, CDR2 FQNEAQ (reference sequence). Trimming took 7 bases from V and 8 from J, leaving 15 bases between them. This CDR3 has 13 residues. The CDR3 loop is CASIPEGVDEQFF. The CDR3 DNA sequence: TGTGCCAGCATCCCCGAGGGAGTGGATGAGCAGTTCTTC.

About this clone itself: Other DNA sequences of this sample code for an identical CDR3. The rearrangement links TRBV6-6 to TRBJ1-2; D remains unclear. Germline CDR1 MNHNY, CDR2 SVGAGI (reference sequence). V lost 0 bases and J lost 6, with 8 bases in between. This CDR3 region has 13 residues. CDR3 in DNA: TGTGCCAGCAGTTACTCAGGCGGAGATGGCTACACCTTC. This encodes CASSYSGGDGYTF.

In the case of this clone: A junction end diverges from the germline sequence, so it may reflect a read error. V and J are TRBV15 and TRBJ2-3; TRBD1 agrees at 9 bases. CDR1 is LNHNV and CDR2 is YYDKDF in the germline V gene (reference sequence). This CDR3 region has 18 residues. This chain's CDR3 is CATSREGTRTGVTDTQYF. The CDR3 DNA follows: TGTGCCACCAGCCGAGAGGGGACTCGGACAGGGGTGACAGATACGCAGTATTTT.

This chain connects TRBV18 to TRBJ2-5; D perhaps matches TRBD2 (5 bases). In germline, CDR1 is KGHSH, CDR2 LQKENI. Trimming pared 2 bases from V and 1 base from J, leaving 11 bases between. The CDR3 spans 15 residues. CDR3 DNA sequence: TGTGCCAGCTCACCATTCTCGGGGAGCCAAGAGACCCAGTACTTC. Its translation is CASSPFSGSQETQYF. Complete variable domain (other parts from reference TRBV18 and TRBJ2-5): NAGVMQNPRHLVRRRGQEARLRCSPMKGHSHVYWYRQLPEEGLKFMVYLQKENIIDESGMPKERFSAEFPKEGPSILRIQQVVRGDSAAYFCASSPFSGSQETQYFGPGTRLLVL.

This clone was counted a single time. This rearrangement joins TRBV19 to TRBJ1-1; weak D call: TRBD1 (5 bases). The ends were cut back, 6 bases at V and 9 bases at J, with 17 bases in the middle. In germline, CDR1 is LNHDA, CDR2 SQIVND (reference sequence). The CDR3 runs 13 residues. The CDR3 DNA reads as TGTGCCAGTAGCGCAGGGCCGGCTCCTCAAGCTTTCTTT. This sequence encodes CASSAGPAPQAFF.

This clone was picked up a small number of times. The V call is TRBV7-6, the J call TRBJ1-6, with no clear D. The CDR3 covers 13 residues. With 7 bases removed from V and 10 bases from J, the gap between germline ends came to 14 bases. Germline loops: CDR1 SGHVS, CDR2 FNYEAQ. CDR3: CASTSGRFSPLHF. The CDR3, as DNA: TGTGCCAGCACCTCCGGCCGTTTCTCACCCCTCCACTTT. Full variable domain (outside the CDR3, taken from reference TRBV7-6 and TRBJ1-6): GAGVSQSPRYKVTKRGQDVALRCDPISGHVSLYWYRQALGQGPEFLTYFNYEAQQDKSGLPNDRFSAERPEGSISTLTIQRTEQRDSAMYRCASTSGRFSPLHFGNGTRLTVT.